This T cell receptor (beta chain) stems from a study of early T cells in non-severe SARS-CoV-2 infection. In its sample, this clonotype was seen a few times. Per germline, CDR1 DFQATT and CDR2 SNEGSKA (reference sequence). The ends lost 6 bases at V and 1 base at J; junction bases unmatched: 11. The CDR3 runs 15 residues. Each CDR3 protein gets one entry after TCRdb re-called the 5' RACE reads with MiXCR. The data contain some 80,000 distinct CDR3 sequences, 9% to 15% of them singletons. Sequenced: whole blood. This TCR was recovered from an adult who was a healthcare worker with PCR-confirmed SARS-CoV-2 infection or an uninfected control (not recorded which). This chain connects TRBV20-1 to TRBJ2-5; 7 nucleotides match TRBD2. The CDR3 sequence is CSAPPAGESQETQYF. The CDR3 DNA sequence: TGCAGTGCCCCCCCGGCGGGAGAGAGCCAAGAGACCCAGTACTTC.